This T cell receptor beta chain is from a study of cytomegalovirus exposure and HLA in healthy donors. Only one count was recorded for this clone. Its antigen is still unknown. The V segment lost 6 bases and the J segment 1 base; nucleotides outside the gene matches: 7. This CDR3 contains 15 residues. Germline loops: CDR1 MNHNS, CDR2 SASEGT. Primers included in the PCR were 60 Vbeta and 13 Jbeta primers. Assay used: immunoSEQ multiplex PCR; TCRdb lists only in-frame clones, some missing. The table lists about 160,000 clones, more than 65% of them singletons, with approximately 1.3% in the top ten. Study-wide results and caveats: DRB1 showed the most TCR associations and HLA-C the fewest in a later analysis, as rates varied by HLA locus.

Sequencing was done on a sample of PBMCs. This chain links TRBV6-1 with TRBJ1-1, with 8 bases lining up with TRBD1. The receptor comes from a man younger than 45 in good health and CMV-seronegative. CDR3: CASRSEGQGNTEAFF. CDR3 coding DNA: TGTGCCAGCAGGAGTGAAGGACAGGGGAACACTGAAGCTTTCTTT.